This T cell receptor beta chain originates from a study of cytomegalovirus exposure and HLA in healthy donors. It was with 60 Vbeta and 13 Jbeta primers that the PCR ran. The protocol was immunoSEQ multiplex PCR, while the TCRdb copy is restricted to in-frame clones and leaves out a portion. The repertoire includes 150,000 to 250,000 clones, 70% to 85% of them detected once, and roughly 0.095% sits in the top ten. V dropped 0 bases and J dropped 5 bases, with 12 bases sitting between them. This CDR3 is 15 amino acids long. Germline V lookup: CDR1 SGDLS, CDR2 YYNGEE. This chain connects TRBV9 to TRBJ2-1; TRBD2 is a possible D gene (6 bases). The sequence came from a boy aged 2 to 10 in good health and CMV-seronegative. The sample was PBMCs. The DNA for the CDR3 is TGTGCCAGCAGCGTAGCAGGGACTTGGAACAATGAGCAGTTCTTC. This codes for CASSVAGTWNNEQFF.